The 15 T cell receptor beta chains below all came from one sample that was sequenced in a study of cytomegalovirus exposure and HLA in healthy donors. Vbeta (60) and Jbeta (13) primers were used in the PCR. The data were produced by immunoSEQ multiplex PCR, yet TCRdb's version contains in-frame clones alone and is incomplete. The sample has 90,000 to 140,000 clones; around 85% are singletons. Sequences were obtained from PBMCs. Every receptor here comes from a man aged 30 to 39 in good health and CMV-seropositive.

This CDR3 is CASSLAGGDYGYTF. In nucleotides, the CDR3 is TGCGCCAGCAGCTTGGCAGGGGGCGACTATGGCTACACCTTC. The chain is built from TRBV5-1 and TRBJ1-2; 8 bases map to TRBD1. Germline CDR1 and CDR2: SGHRS and YFSETQ. V trimming: 0 bases; J trimming: 3 bases; junction bases outside the gene matches: 1. The CDR3 is 14 amino acids.

The chain couples TRBV10-3 to TRBJ2-5, with 9 bases fitting TRBD1. Germline assignment: CDR1 ENHRY and CDR2 SYGVKD. Trimming at V came to 4 bases and at J to 3 bases, leaving 0 bases not matched to a gene. CDR3 length equals 13 residues. The CDR3, as DNA: TGTGCCATCAGTGGGGACAGGGAAGAGACCCAGTACTTC. Its protein is CAISGDREETQYF.

This chain connects TRBV4-3 to TRBJ1-1, with D possibly matching TRBD1 (5 bases). Between the trimmed V and J ends, which lost 5 bases and 6 bases, there was a span of 13 bases. The V gene's germline CDR1 is LGHNA and CDR2 YSLEER. The CDR3 is 13 residues long. The CDR3 sequence is CASSTLGGAEAFF. The CDR3 nucleotides are TGCGCCAGCAGCACACTCGGGGGGGCTGAAGCTTTCTTT.

With regard to this clone: One junction end does not reproduce the germline sequence, and a read error may be involved. The chain joins TRBV7-7 to TRBJ2-1; D gene unclear. The germline CDR1 and CDR2 sequences are SSHAT and FNYEAQ (reference sequence). The CDR3 sequence is 12 residues long. CDR3 in DNA: TGTGCTAGCAGCGCCCCAGGTCTTGAGCAGTTCTTC. Translated: CASSAPGLEQFF.

The chain has TRBV9 and TRBJ2-5; 12 bases fit TRBD1. The junction had 7 bases not matched to a gene; V was cut back by 0 bases and J by 4 bases. The CDR3 covers 17 residues. CDR1 is SGDLS and CDR2 is YYNGEE in the germline V gene. The CDR3 reads CASSVAPGTGGGETQYF. CDR3 DNA: TGTGCCAGCAGCGTAGCCCCCGGGACAGGGGGCGGAGAGACCCAGTACTTC.

The V call is TRBV4-3, the J call TRBJ2-5; 8 bases are a match to TRBD1. The CDR3 totals 15 residues. V lost 0 bases to trimming and J lost 5 bases; unmatched junction nucleotides: 5. Germline V gene lookup returns CDR1 LGHNA and CDR2 YSLEER. CDR3 nucleotides: TGCGCCAGCAGCCAAGATCAGGGGGCGCGGGAGACCCAGTACTTC. Protein: CASSQDQGARETQYF.

The chain uses TRBV27 and TRBJ2-3; D is possibly TRBD2 (6 bases). The CDR3 covers 13 residues. CDR1 is MNHEY and CDR2 is SMNVEV in the germline V gene (reference sequence). The V end was cut by 8 bases, the J end by 0 bases, with 9 bases between. In nucleotides, the CDR3 is TGTGCCAGCTTCCGGGGGAGCACAGATACGCAGTATTTT. Translating it yields CASFRGSTDTQYF.

The chain recombines TRBV4-1 with TRBJ2-3, with D possibly matching TRBD1 (6 bases). The V gene's germline CDR1 is MGHRA and CDR2 YSYEKL. V was shortened by 0 bases and J by 8 bases, with 21 bases between the two germline ends. CDR3 size: 17 residues. The CDR3, as DNA: TGCGCCAGCAGCCAAGAGGCCGGACCGATGGGGGCAGGTACGCAGTATTTT. This gives the protein CASSQEAGPMGAGTQYF.

The chain couples TRBV19 to TRBJ2-5, with D possibly TRBD2 on 5 matching bases. The ends were cut back, 2 bases at V and 5 bases at J, with 9 bases in the middle. CDR3 length: 13 residues. Germline CDR1 LNHDA, CDR2 SQIVND (reference sequence). The CDR3 is CASSILWRETQYF. The CDR3 coding sequence is TGTGCCAGTAGTATATTATGGAGGGAGACCCAGTACTTC.

The chain has TRBV7-9 and TRBJ1-5; D is uncertain. The CDR3 runs 12 residues. The ends were cut back, 3 bases at V and 7 bases at J, with 7 bases in the middle. In germline, CDR1 is SEHNR, CDR2 FQNEAQ (reference sequence). The CDR3 region is CASSFQRQPQHF. CDR3 DNA: TGTGCCAGCAGCTTCCAGAGGCAGCCCCAGCATTTT.

This chain links TRBV5-6 with TRBJ2-7; TRBD1 is a possible D gene (5 bases). Trimming removed 0 bases from V and 0 bases from J, with 13 bases in between. Germline CDR1 SGHDT, CDR2 YYEEEE. The CDR3 loop spans 16 amino acids. As DNA, the CDR3 is TGTGCCAGCAGCTTGGCCACGGGCAGGGTCTCCTACGAGCAGTACTTC. It encodes CASSLATGRVSYEQYF.

This clone was observed a few times. This chain connects TRBV5-4 to TRBJ1-2, with D possibly matching TRBD1 (5 bases). V dropped 0 bases and J dropped 6 bases, with 12 bases sitting between them. The CDR3 has 14 residues. Per germline, CDR1 SGHNT and CDR2 YYREEE (reference sequence). CDR3 sequence (DNA): TGTGCCAGCAGCTTGGCCTTGGGGGGGGATGGCTACACCTTC. The encoded protein is CASSLALGGDGYTF.

This clone has a single count. V usage is TRBV15 and J usage is TRBJ2-7; D perhaps matches TRBD1 (6 bases). Trimming removed 2 bases from V and 4 bases from J, with 9 bases in between. Germline lookup yields CDR1 LNHNV and CDR2 YYDKDF (reference sequence). The CDR3 is made up of 13 amino acids. This chain's CDR3 is CATSRSDSYEQYF. CDR3 in DNA: TGTGCCACCAGCAGATCGGACAGTTACGAGCAGTACTTC.

Regarding this clone: The junction differs from germline at one of its ends, possibly a read error. This chain joins TRBV4-2 and TRBJ1-1; perhaps TRBD1 as D (5 bases). The length of the CDR3 is 14 residues. Germline CDR1 reads LGHNA; CDR2 reads YNFKEQ. CDR3 in DNA: TGTGCCAGCAGCCAAGGAAGGATTACTGGACACCTCATTTTT. Translated, it gives CASSQGRITGHLIF.

The V and J genes are TRBV4-2 and TRBJ2-5; 8 nucleotides align to TRBD2. The germline CDR1 and CDR2 sequences are LGHNA and YNFKEQ. The CDR3 runs to 15 residues. V shed 5 bases and J 2 bases; nucleotides not matched to a gene: 7. CDR3 coding DNA: TGTGCCAGCAGCTTGACTAGCGTGAGACAAGAGACCCAGTACTTC. Translating it yields CASSLTSVRQETQYF.